This T cell receptor (beta chain) comes out of a study of radiotherapy plus CTLA-4 blockade in lung cancer. Study details: Of the patients, more than 15% showed objective responses and roughly 30% attained disease control.

Sequencing used immunoSEQ multiplex PCR; TCRdb keeps in-frame clones, though not all of them. The table shows tens of thousands of clones, with approximately 78% occurring only once. As for this clone: Its antigen is still unknown.

General study findings and limits: Some TCR clones had been derived from tumors. These clones expanded in peripheral blood after radiotherapy plus ipilimumab. Early clone dynamics of blood T cells, plus interferon-beta, reportedly predicted response best.

The germline V gene has CDR1 MRHNA and CDR2 SNTAGT. The CDR3 has 15 residues. Deletions cut 1 base from V and 6 bases from J, with 13 bases between. The TCR originated in a human donor with non-small cell lung cancer that progressed on radiotherapy plus ipilimumab. This chain links TRBV6-4 with TRBJ2-1, with D maybe TRBD2 (6 bases). The sample in question was peripheral blood, obtained from a patient treated with radiotherapy plus ipilimumab. The CDR3 spells CASSDYLGSGNEQFF. In DNA, the CDR3 is TGTGCCAGCAGTGACTACCTCGGGAGTGGCAATGAGCAGTTCTTC.